The 20 T cell receptor beta chains below all came from one sample that was sequenced in a study of blood T cell repertoires in COVID-19. This table comes from immunoSEQ multiplex PCR, and its TCRdb copy is limited to in-frame clones, with some not included. This table holds 53,000 or so clones, approximately 80% found once. The sequencing input was peripheral blood. The receptors were gathered from a man aged 70 or older with active or convalescent COVID-19.

The genes are TRBV29-1 and TRBJ2-5, with TRBD2 matching 10 bases. This CDR3 is built from 14 residues. Germline assignment: CDR1 SQVTM and CDR2 ANQGSEA. V lost 7 bases, J lost 5 bases, and 10 bases stayed unmatched. CDR3: CSARAGGIVETQYF. The CDR3 DNA reads as TGCAGCGCCCGAGCGGGAGGGATCGTTGAGACCCAGTACTTC.

This chain connects TRBV4-1 to TRBJ1-2; 12 nucleotides match TRBD1. Germline CDR1 reads MGHRA; CDR2 reads YSYEKL. CDR3 length equals 16 residues. V was pared by 3 bases and J by 4 bases, with 6 bases of the junction left unmatched. The CDR3: CASSQGTGGQVYGYTF. CDR3 sequence (DNA): TGCGCCAGCAGCCAGGGGACAGGGGGCCAAGTCTATGGCTACACCTTC.

The rearrangement joins TRBV6-6 to TRBJ1-3, with D unresolved. The CDR3 runs 13 residues. Germline loops: CDR1 MNHNY, CDR2 SVGAGI (reference sequence). Trimming cost V 4 bases and J 2 bases, with 6 bases left between them. As DNA, the CDR3 is TGTGCCAGCAGTTCGACAACTGGAAACACCATATATTTT. Its protein is CASSSTTGNTIYF.

This chain connects TRBV3-1 (or the pseudogene TRBV3-2) to TRBJ2-5, with D unresolved. This CDR3 has 13 amino acids. V was shortened by 1 base and J by 6 bases, with 9 bases between the two germline ends. Germline CDR1 reads LGHDT; CDR2 reads YNNKEL (reference sequence). CDR3 residues: CASSQAQSKTQYF. The CDR3 bases are TGTGCCAGCAGCCAAGCCCAATCCAAGACCCAGTACTTC.

The chain combines TRBV4-1 with TRBJ1-4; 10 nucleotides align to TRBD1. The germline gives CDR1 MGHRA, CDR2 YSYEKL. Trimming removed 1 base from V and 8 bases from J; junction bases left unmatched: 16. The CDR3 spans 19 residues. The CDR3 is CASSQGYPRADRGLEKLFF. DNA of the CDR3: TGCGCCAGCAGCCAAGGCTATCCACGGGCCGACAGGGGGCTCGAAAAACTGTTTTTT.

This clone was seen only a few times. The chain is built from TRBV7-9 and TRBJ1-2; 7 bases agree with TRBD1. The ends lost 5 bases at V and 0 bases at J; junction bases unmatched: 3. The CDR3 length is 14 residues. The germline V gene has CDR1 SEHNR and CDR2 FQNEAQ (reference sequence). The CDR3: CASSLGTANYGYTF. The CDR3 DNA is TGTGCCAGCAGCCTCGGGACAGCTAACTATGGCTACACCTTC.

The chain combines TRBV4-3 with TRBJ2-5; 10 nucleotides agree with TRBD1. CDR1 is LGHNA, CDR2 YSLEER, per germline. The CDR3 is made up of 15 amino acids. Germline trimming cut 1 base from V and 4 bases from J; bases unmatched to any gene: 3. This CDR3 is CASSQGTGGGETQYF. The CDR3 region has the DNA TGCGCCAGCAGCCAAGGGACAGGGGGAGGAGAGACCCAGTACTTC.

The V call is TRBV28, the J call TRBJ2-7; D possibly corresponds to TRBD1 (5 bases). This CDR3 is built from 13 residues. CDR1 is MDHEN and CDR2 is SYDVKM in the germline V gene. V lost 6 bases, J lost 0 bases, and 9 bases lay in between. The CDR3 loop reads CASRLTASYEQYF. In nucleotides, the CDR3 is TGTGCCAGCAGACTGACAGCCTCCTACGAGCAGTACTTC.

The CDR3 nucleotides are TGTGCCAGCAAAATCACAGGGGCCACTGAAGCTTTCTTT. This sequence encodes CASKITGATEAFF. The chain couples TRBV6-5 to TRBJ1-1, with 7 bases that match TRBD1. Germline CDR1 and CDR2: MNHEY and SVGAGI. CDR3 length: 13 amino acids. Germline trimming cut 7 bases from V and 4 bases from J; bases unmatched to any gene: 6.

This sequence joins TRBV5-4 and TRBJ2-3, with D hard to call. The CDR3 runs to 13 residues. Trimming left V 0 bases short and J 1 base short, with 3 bases between. Germline CDR1 reads SGHNT; CDR2 reads YYREEE (reference sequence). CDR3 bases: TGTGCCAGCAGCTTGGCCGGCACAGATACGCAGTATTTT. Translating gives CASSLAGTDTQYF.

This chain links TRBV5-1 with TRBJ2-7; tentative D call: TRBD1 (5 bases). The CDR3 contains 15 residues. The germline V gene encodes CDR1 SGHRS and CDR2 YFSETQ. V was pared by 5 bases and J by 1 base, with 16 bases between. Written as DNA, the CDR3 is TGCGCCAGCAGACTTGACAGCGCATATTCCTACGAGCAGTACTTC. This sequence encodes CASRLDSAYSYEQYF.

The chain combines TRBV11-3 with TRBJ2-1, with 7 bases fitting TRBD1. V lost 5 bases to trimming and J lost 0 bases; unmatched junction nucleotides: 4. Germline V lookup: CDR1 SGHNT, CDR2 YENEEA. This CDR3 comprises 15 residues. The CDR3 DNA is TGTGCCAGCAGCCTCCGGGACAGCTCCTACAATGAGCAGTTCTTC. This encodes CASSLRDSSYNEQFF.

CDR3 sequence: CAWSVGLAGDTQYF. Here the CDR3 DNA reads TGTGCCTGGAGTGTAGGCCTAGCGGGTGATACGCAGTATTTT. This chain joins TRBV30 and TRBJ2-3; 8 bases line up with TRBD2. Germline CDR1 is GTSNPN and CDR2 is SVGIG (reference sequence). The CDR3 is made up of 14 amino acids. The J segment lost 6 bases and the V segment lost 0 bases, leaving 5 bases of the junction unmatched.

The J gene is TRBJ2-7, the V gene TRBV11-3, with 13 bases aligning to TRBD2. The CDR3 has 17 amino acids. Trimming cost V 3 bases and J 3 bases; bases outside gene matches: 8. CDR1 is SGHNT, CDR2 YENEEA, per germline. DNA of the CDR3: TGTGCCAGCAGCTTGCGGACTAGCGGGAGAAAGGTCTACGAGCAGTACTTC. This codes for CASSLRTSGRKVYEQYF.

J is TRBJ2-1 and V is TRBV9, with D hard to call. CDR1 is SGDLS, CDR2 YYNGEE, per germline. The CDR3 sequence is 14 residues long. The ends were cut back, 0 bases at V and 8 bases at J, with 12 bases in the middle. CDR3 DNA sequence: TGTGCCAGCAGCGTAGAAAAGTTCCCAGATGAGCAGTTCTTC. It is translated as CASSVEKFPDEQFF.

The rearrangement uses TRBV18 and TRBJ1-4; D not resolved. The germline V gene has CDR1 KGHSH and CDR2 LQKENI. V dropped 2 bases and J dropped 3 bases, with 7 bases sitting between them. The CDR3 extends over 14 amino acids. CDR3 nucleotides: TGTGCCAGCTCACCAAACCGGGCTAATGAAAAACTGTTTTTT. The encoded protein is CASSPNRANEKLFF.

The V call is TRBV6-5, the J call TRBJ2-5; 10 bases map to TRBD1. The J segment lost 3 bases and the V segment lost 11 bases, leaving 12 bases of the junction unmatched. Germline V gives CDR1 MNHEY, CDR2 SVGAGI. The CDR3 totals 15 residues. The CDR3 nucleotides are TGTGCCGGCGGGGTACGAGGGACAGGGGAAGAGACCCAGTACTTC. It yields the protein CAGGVRGTGEETQYF.

This sequence joins TRBV10-1 and TRBJ1-1; 8 positions agree with TRBD1. The junction had 1 base not matched to a gene; V was cut back by 6 bases and J by 1 base. The CDR3 sequence is 13 residues long. Germline CDR1 and CDR2: WNHNN and SYGVQD (reference sequence). CDR3: CASSRGPNTEAFF. CDR3 nucleotide sequence: TGCGCCAGCAGCAGGGGGCCGAACACTGAAGCTTTCTTT.

In its sample, this clone was seen once. The chain recombines TRBV6-5 with TRBJ2-1, with 12 bases lining up with TRBD1. Unmatched junction bases numbered 8, after V lost 5 bases and J lost 9 bases. Germline V gives CDR1 MNHEY, CDR2 SVGAGI. This CDR3 is 15 amino acids long. CDR3 nucleotides: TGTGCCAGCAGTAACCCGGGACAGGGGGCCGGTGAGCAGTTCTTC. Protein sequence: CASSNPGQGAGEQFF.

V is TRBV27 and J is TRBJ2-7, with D unresolved. The CDR3 is 12 amino acids. Germline-derived CDR1 and CDR2 are MNHEY and SMNVEV (reference sequence). Trimming shortened V by 6 bases and J by 6 bases, and 12 bases separated the two germline ends. This chain's CDR3 is CASRARLGEQYF. CDR3 DNA sequence: TGTGCCAGCAGGGCCAGGTTGGGCGAGCAGTACTTC.